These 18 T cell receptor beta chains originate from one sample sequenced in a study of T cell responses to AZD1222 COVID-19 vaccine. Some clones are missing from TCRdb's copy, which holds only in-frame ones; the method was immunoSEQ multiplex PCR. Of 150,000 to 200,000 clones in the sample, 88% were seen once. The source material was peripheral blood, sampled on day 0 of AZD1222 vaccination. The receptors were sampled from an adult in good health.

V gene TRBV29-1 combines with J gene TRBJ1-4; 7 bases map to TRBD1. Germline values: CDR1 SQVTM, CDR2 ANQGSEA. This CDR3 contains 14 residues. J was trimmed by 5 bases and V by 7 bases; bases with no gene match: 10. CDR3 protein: CSAFLGTANEKLFF. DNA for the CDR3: TGCAGCGCCTTTCTCGGGACAGCGAATGAAAAACTGTTTTTT.

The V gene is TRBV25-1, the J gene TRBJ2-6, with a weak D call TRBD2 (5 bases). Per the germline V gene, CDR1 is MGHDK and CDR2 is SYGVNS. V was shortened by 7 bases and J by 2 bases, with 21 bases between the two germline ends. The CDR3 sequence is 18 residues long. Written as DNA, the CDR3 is TGTGCCAGCATGGGAGCTCCATTTCTGGGGACTGGGGCCAACGTCCTGACTTTC. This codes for CASMGAPFLGTGANVLTF.

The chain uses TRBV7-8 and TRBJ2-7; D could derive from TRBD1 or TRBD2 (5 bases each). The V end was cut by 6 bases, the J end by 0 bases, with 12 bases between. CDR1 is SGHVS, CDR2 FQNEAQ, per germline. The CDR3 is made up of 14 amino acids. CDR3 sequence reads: CASRQDAGSYEQYF. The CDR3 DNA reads TGTGCCAGCAGACAGGACGCGGGCTCCTACGAGCAGTACTTC.

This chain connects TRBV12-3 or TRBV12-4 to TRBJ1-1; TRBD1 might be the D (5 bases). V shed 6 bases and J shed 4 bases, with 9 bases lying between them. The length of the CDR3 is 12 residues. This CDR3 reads CASSRQFTEAFF. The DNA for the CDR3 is TGTGCCAGCAGCCGACAGTTCACTGAAGCTTTCTTT.

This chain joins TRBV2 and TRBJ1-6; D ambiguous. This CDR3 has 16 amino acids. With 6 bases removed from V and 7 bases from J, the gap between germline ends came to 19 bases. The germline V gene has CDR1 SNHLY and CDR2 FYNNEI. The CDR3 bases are TGTGCCAGCAGCCCCCCTCCGGGAGGAGTGAATTCACCCCTCCACTTT. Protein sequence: CASSPPPGGVNSPLHF.

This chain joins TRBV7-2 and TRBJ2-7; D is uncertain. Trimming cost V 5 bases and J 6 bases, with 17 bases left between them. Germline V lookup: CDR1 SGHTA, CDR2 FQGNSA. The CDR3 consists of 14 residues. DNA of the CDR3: TGTGCCAGCAGCCCCTTGGGTTCAGCGTCCGAGCAGTACTTC. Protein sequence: CASSPLGSASEQYF.

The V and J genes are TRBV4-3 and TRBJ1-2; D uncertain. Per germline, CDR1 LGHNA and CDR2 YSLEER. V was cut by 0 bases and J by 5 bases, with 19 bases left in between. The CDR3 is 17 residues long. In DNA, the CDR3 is TGCGCCAGCAGCCAAGATTTCCGTACGGTTTTTAGGTATGGCTACACCTTC. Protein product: CASSQDFRTVFRYGYTF.

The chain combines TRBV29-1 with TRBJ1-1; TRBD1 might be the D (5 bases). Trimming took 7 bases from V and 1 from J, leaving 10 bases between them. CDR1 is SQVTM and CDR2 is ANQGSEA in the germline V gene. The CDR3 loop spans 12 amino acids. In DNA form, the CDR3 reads TGCAGCGCTCGACAGAGGAACACTGAAGCTTTCTTT. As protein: CSARQRNTEAFF.

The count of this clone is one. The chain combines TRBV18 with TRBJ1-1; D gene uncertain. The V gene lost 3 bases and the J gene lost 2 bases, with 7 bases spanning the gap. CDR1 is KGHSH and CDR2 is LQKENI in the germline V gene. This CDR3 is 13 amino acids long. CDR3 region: CASSPISNTEAFF. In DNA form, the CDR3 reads TGTGCCAGCTCACCGATCTCAAACACTGAAGCTTTCTTT. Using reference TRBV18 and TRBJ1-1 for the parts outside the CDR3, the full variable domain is NAGVMQNPRHLVRRRGQEARLRCSPMKGHSHVYWYRQLPEEGLKFMVYLQKENIIDESGMPKERFSAEFPKEGPSILRIQQVVRGDSAAYFCASSPISNTEAFFGQGTRLTVV.

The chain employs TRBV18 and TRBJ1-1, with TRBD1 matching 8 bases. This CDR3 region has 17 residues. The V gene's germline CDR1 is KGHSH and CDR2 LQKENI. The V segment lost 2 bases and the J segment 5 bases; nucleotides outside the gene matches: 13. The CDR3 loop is CASSPAGQGAWGTEAFF. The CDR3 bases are TGTGCCAGCTCACCAGCTGGGCAGGGGGCTTGGGGGACTGAAGCTTTCTTT.

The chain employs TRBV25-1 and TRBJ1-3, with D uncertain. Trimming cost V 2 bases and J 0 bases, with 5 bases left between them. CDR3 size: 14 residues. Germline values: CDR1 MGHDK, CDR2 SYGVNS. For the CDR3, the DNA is TGTGCCAGCAGTGAAGAGCGCTCTGGAAACACCATATATTTT. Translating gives CASSEERSGNTIYF.

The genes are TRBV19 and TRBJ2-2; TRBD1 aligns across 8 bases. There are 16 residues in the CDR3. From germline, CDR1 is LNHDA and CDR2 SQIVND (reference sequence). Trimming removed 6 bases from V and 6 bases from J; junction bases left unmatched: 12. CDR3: CASSPHRTGMSGELFF. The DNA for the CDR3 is TGTGCCAGTAGCCCTCATCGGACAGGGATGTCCGGGGAGCTGTTTTTT.

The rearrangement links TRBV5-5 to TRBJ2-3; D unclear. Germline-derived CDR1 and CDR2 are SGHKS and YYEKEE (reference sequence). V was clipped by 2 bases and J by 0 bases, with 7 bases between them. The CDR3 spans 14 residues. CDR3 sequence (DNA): TGTGCCAGCAGCTTCCGACTGAGCACAGATACGCAGTATTTT. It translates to CASSFRLSTDTQYF. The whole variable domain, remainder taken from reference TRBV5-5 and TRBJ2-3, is DAGVTQSPTHLIKTRGQQVTLRCSPISGHKSVSWYQQVLGQGPQFIFQYYEKEERGRGNFPDRFSARQFPNYSSELNVNALLLGDSALYLCASSFRLSTDTQYFGPGTRLTVL.

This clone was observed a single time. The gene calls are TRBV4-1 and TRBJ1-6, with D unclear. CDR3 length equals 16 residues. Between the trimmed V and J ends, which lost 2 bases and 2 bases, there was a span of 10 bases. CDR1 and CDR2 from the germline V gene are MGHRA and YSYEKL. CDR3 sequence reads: CASSQPFDPYNSPLHF. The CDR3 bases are TGCGCCAGCAGCCAACCTTTCGACCCCTATAATTCACCCCTCCACTTT.

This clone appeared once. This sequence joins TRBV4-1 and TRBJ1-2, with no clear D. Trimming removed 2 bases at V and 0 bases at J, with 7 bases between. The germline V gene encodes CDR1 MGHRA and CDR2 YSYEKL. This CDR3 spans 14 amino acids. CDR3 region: CASSQNLANYGYTF. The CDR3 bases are TGCGCCAGCAGCCAAAATCTCGCTAACTATGGCTACACCTTC.

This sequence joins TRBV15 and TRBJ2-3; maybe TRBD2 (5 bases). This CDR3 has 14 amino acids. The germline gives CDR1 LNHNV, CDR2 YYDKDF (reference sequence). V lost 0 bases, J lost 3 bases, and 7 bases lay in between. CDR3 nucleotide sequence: TGTGCCACCAGCAGAGATGGCGGGACAGATACGCAGTATTTT. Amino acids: CATSRDGGTDTQYF. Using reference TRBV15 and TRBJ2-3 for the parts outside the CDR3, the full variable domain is DAMVIQNPRYQVTQFGKPVTLSCSQTLNHNVMYWYQQKSSQAPKLLFHYYDKDFNNEADTPDNFQSRRPNTSFCFLDIRSPGLGDTAMYLCATSRDGGTDTQYFGPGTRLTVL.

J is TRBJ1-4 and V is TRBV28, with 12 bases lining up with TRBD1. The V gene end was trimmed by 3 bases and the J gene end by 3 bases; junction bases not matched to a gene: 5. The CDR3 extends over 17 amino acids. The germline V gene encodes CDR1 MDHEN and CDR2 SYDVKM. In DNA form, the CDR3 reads TGTGCCAGCAGTTTTGGGACAGGGGGCATTGCTAATGAAAAACTGTTTTTT. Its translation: CASSFGTGGIANEKLFF.

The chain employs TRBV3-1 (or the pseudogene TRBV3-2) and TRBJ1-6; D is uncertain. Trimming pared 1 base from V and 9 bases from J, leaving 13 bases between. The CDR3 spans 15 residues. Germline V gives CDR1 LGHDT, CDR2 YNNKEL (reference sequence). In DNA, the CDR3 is TGTGCCAGCAGCCAAGTGGCGGGAGCGGCTTCACCCCTCCACTTT. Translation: CASSQVAGAASPLHF.